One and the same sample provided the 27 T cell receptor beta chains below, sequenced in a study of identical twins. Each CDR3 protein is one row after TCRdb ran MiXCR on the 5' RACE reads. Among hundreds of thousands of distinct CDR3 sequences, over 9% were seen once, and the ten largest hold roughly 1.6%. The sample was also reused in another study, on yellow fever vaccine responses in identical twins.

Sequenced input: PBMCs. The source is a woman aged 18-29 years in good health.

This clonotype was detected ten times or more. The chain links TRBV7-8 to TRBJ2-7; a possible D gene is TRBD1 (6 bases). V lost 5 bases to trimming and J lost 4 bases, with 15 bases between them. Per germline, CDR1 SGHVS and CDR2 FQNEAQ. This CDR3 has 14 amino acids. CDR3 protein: CASSPGTLSYEQYF. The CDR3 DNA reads TGTGCCAGCAGCCCCGGGACATTATCGTACGAGCAGTACTTC.

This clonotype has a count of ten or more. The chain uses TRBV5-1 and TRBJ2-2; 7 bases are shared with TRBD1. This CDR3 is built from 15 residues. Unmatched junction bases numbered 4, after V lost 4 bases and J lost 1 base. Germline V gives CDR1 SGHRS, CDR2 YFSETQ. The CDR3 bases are TGCGCCAGCAGCACGACAGGGAGGAACACCGGGGAGCTGTTTTTT. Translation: CASSTTGRNTGELFF.

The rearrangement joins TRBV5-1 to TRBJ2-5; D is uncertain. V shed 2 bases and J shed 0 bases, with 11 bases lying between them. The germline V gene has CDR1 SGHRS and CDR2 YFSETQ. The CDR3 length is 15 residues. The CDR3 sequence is CASSFEPANQETQYF. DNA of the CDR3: TGCGCCAGCAGCTTCGAGCCCGCGAACCAAGAGACCCAGTACTTC.

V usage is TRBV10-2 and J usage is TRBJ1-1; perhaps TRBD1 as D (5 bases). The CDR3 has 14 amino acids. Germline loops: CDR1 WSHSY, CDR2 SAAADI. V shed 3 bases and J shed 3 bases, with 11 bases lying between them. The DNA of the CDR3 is TGCGCCAGCAGTGACCCAGGGAGGGACACTGAAGCTTTCTTT. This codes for CASSDPGRDTEAFF.

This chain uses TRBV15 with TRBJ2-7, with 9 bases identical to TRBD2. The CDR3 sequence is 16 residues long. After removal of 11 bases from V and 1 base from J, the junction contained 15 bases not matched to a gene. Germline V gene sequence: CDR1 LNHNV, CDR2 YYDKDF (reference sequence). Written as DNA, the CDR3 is TGTGCCCCCCATCTGTGGGCGGGGGGGCTATCCTACGAGCAGTACGTC. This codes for CAPHLWAGGLSYEQYV.

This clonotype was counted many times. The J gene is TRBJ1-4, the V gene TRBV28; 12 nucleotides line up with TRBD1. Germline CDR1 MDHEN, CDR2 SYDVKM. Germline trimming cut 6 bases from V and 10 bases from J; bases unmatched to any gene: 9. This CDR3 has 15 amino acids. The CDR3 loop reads CASRGQGAGLGKLFF. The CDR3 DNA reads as TGTGCCAGCAGGGGACAGGGGGCTGGATTGGGAAAACTGTTTTTT.

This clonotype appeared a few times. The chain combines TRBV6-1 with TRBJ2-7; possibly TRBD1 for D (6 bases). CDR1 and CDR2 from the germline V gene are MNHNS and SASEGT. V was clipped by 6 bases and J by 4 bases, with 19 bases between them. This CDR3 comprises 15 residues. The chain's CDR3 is CASRRAGAPWYEQYF. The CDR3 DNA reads TGTGCCAGCAGGAGAGCAGGGGCCCCTTGGTACGAGCAGTACTTC.

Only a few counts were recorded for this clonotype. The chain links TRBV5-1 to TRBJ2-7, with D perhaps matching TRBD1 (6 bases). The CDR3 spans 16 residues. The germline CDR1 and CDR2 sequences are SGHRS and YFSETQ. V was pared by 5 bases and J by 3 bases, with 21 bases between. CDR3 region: CASSESLGTLGYEQYF. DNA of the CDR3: TGCGCCAGCAGTGAATCTTTGGGGACACTGGGCTACGAGCAGTACTTC.

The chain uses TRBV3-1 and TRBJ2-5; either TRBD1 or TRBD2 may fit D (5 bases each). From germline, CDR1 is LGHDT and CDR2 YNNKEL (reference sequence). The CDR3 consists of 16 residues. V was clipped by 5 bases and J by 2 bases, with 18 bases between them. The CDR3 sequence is CASSLEGQGLQETQYF. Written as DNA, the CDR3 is TGTGCCAGCAGCTTAGAGGGGCAGGGATTACAAGAGACCCAGTACTTC.

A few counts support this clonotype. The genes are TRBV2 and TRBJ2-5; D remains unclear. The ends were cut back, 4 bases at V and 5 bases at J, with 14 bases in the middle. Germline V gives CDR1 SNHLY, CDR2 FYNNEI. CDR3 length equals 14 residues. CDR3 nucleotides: TGTGCCAGCAGTGGGGAAGGGTTGACGGAGACCCAGTACTTC. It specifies CASSGEGLTETQYF.

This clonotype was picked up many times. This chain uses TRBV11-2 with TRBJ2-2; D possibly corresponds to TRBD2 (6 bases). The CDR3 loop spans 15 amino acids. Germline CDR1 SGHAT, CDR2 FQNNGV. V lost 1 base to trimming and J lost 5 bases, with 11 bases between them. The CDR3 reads CASSLVGGATGELFF. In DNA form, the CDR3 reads TGTGCCAGCAGCTTAGTTGGCGGGGCTACCGGGGAGCTGTTTTTT.

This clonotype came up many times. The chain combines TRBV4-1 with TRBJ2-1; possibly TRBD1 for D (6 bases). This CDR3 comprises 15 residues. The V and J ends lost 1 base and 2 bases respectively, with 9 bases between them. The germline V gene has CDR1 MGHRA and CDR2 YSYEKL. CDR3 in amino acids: CASSQAGVAYNEQFF. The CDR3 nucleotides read TGCGCCAGCAGCCAAGCAGGGGTTGCCTACAATGAGCAGTTCTTC.

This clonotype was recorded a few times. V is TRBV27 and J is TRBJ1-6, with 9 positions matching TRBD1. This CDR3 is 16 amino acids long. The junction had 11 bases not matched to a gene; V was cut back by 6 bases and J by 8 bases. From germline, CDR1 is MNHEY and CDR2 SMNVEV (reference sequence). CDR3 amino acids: CASRRAQGAWDSPLHF. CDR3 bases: TGTGCCAGCAGGCGCGCACAGGGGGCCTGGGATTCACCCCTCCACTTT.

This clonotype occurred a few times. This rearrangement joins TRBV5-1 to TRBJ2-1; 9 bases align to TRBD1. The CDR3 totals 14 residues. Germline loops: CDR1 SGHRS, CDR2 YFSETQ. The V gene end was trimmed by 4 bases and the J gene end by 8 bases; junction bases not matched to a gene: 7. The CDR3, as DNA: TGCGCCAGCAGCCAGGGACAGGGTTTGGATGAGCAGTTCTTC. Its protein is CASSQGQGLDEQFF.

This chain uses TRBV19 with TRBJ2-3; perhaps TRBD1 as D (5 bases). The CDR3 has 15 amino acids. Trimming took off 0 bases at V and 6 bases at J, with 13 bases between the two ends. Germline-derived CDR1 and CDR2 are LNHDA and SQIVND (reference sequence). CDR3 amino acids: CASSIEGARVDTQYF. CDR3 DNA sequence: TGTGCCAGTAGTATAGAAGGGGCCCGCGTTGATACGCAGTATTTT.

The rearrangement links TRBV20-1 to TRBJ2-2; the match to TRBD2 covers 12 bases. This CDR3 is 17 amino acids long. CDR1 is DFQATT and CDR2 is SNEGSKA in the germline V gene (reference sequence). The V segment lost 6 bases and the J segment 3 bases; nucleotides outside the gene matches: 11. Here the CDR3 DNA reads TGCAGTGCCAGAACGACTAGCGGGGGAGCGTACACCGGGGAGCTGTTTTTT. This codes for CSARTTSGGAYTGELFF.

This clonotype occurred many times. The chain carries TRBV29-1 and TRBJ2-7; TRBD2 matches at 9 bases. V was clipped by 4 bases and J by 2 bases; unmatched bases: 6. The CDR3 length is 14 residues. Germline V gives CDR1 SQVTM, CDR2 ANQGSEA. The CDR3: CSVGIAGAAYEQYF. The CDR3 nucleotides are TGCAGCGTTGGGATAGCGGGAGCCGCCTACGAGCAGTACTTC.

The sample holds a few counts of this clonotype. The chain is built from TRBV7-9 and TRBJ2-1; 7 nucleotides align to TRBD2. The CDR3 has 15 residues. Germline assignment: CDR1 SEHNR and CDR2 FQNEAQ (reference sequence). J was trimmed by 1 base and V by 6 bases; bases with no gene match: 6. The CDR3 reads CASRPPGLSYNEQFF. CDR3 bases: TGTGCCAGCAGGCCCCCGGGACTATCCTACAATGAGCAGTTCTTC.

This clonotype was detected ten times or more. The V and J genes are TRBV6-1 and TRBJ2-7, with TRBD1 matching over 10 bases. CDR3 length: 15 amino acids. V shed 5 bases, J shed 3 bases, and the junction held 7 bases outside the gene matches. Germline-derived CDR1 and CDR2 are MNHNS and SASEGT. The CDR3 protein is CASSRDRGPFYEQYV. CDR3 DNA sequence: TGTGCCAGCAGTCGTGACAGGGGGCCATTCTACGAGCAGTACGTC.

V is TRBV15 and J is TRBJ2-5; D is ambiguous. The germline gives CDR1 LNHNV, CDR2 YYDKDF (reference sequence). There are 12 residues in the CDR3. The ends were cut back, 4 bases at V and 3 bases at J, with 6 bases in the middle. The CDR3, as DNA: TGTGCCACCAGCACCTCGGAAGAGACCCAGTACTTC. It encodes CATSTSEETQYF.

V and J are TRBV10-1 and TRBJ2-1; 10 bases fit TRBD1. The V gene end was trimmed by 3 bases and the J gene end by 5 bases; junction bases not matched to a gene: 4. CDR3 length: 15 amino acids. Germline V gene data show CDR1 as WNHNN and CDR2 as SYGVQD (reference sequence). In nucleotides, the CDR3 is TGCGCCAGCAGTGATTTGGGACAGGGGAACAATGAGCAGTTCTTC. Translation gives CASSDLGQGNNEQFF.

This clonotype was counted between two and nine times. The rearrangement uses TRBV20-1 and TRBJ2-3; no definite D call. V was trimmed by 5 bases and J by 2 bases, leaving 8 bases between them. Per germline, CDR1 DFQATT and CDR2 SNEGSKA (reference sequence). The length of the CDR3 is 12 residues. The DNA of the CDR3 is TGCAGTGCTTCAGAGAACACAGATACGCAGTATTTT. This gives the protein CSASENTDTQYF.

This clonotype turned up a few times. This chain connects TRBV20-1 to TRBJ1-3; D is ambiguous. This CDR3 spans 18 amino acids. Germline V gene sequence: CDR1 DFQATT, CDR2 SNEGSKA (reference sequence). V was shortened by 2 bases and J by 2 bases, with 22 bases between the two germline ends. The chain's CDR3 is CSARSGEPLRDPGNTIYF. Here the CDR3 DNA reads TGCAGTGCTAGATCTGGTGAGCCCCTCCGGGATCCTGGAAACACCATATATTTT.

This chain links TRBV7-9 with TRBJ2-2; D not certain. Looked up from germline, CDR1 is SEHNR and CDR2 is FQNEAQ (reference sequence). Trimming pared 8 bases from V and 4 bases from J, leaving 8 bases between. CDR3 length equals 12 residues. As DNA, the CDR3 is TGTGCCAGCGTCCTGGGCACCGGGGAGCTGTTTTTT. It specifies CASVLGTGELFF.

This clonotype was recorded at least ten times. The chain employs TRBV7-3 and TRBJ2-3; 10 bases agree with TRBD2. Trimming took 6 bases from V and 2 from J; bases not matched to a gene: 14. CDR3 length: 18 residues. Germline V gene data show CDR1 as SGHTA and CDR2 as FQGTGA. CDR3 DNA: TGTGCCAGCAGTATAACAGGAGGACTAGCGGCCACCACAGATACGCAGTATTTT. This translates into CASSITGGLAATTDTQYF.

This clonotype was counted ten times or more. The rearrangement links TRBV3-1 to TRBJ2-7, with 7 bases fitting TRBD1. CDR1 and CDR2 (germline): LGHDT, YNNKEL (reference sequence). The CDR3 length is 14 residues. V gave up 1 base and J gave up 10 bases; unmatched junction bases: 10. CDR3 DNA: TGTGCCAGCAGCCAAGGGGGACAGCAGTCGGGACAGTACTTC. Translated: CASSQGGQQSGQYF.

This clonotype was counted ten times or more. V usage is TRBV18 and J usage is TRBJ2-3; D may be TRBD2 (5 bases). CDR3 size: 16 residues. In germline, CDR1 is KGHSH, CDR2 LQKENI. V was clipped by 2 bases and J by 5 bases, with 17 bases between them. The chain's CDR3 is CASSPARWEKKDTQYF. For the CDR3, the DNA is TGTGCCAGCTCACCAGCTAGGTGGGAGAAGAAAGATACGCAGTATTTT.